This TCR beta chain was recorded in a study of blood T cell repertoires in COVID-19. Study details: The United States, Italy and Spain were the sources of the acute and convalescent COVID-19 samples. PBMCs, B-cell-depleted T cells, or T cells were the source of the cDNA or gDNA that made up the material.

TCRdb's table, derived via immunoSEQ multiplex PCR, lists solely in-frame clones and lacks some. The sample has about 230,000 clones; approximately 85% are singletons. From germline, CDR1 is LNHNV and CDR2 YYDKDF (reference sequence). J lost 6 bases, V lost 7 bases, and 9 bases had no gene match. CDR3 length: 14 amino acids. This chain connects TRBV15 to TRBJ2-3; 8 bases fit TRBD1. The receptor's source is a man aged 45-65 years with COVID-19, enrolled during active disease. Sequencing input: peripheral blood. The CDR3 DNA reads TGTGCCACCAAAGAGCAGGGGGCGCGGGATACGCAGTATTTT. It specifies CATKEQGARDTQYF.